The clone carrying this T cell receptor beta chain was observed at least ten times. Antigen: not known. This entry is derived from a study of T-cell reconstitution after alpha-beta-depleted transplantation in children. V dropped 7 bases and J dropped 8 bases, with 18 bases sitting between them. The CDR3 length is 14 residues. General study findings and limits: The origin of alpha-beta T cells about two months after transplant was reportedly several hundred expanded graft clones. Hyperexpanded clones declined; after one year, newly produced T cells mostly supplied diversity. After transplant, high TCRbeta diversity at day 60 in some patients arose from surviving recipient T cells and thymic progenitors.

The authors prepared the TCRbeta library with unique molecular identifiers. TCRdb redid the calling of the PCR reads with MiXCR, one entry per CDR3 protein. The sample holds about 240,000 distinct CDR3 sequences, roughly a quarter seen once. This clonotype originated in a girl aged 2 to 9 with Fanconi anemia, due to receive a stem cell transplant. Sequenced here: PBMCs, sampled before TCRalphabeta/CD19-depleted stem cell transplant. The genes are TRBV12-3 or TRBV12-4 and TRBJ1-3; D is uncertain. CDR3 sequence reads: CASTILGVWDTIYF. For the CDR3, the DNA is TGTGCCAGCACCATACTCGGGGTTTGGGACACCATATATTTT.